A selection of T cell receptor beta chains follows, all from one sample in a study of cytotoxic CD8 clonotypes in ibrutinib-treated CLL. Clones were sequenced by immunoSEQ multiplex PCR, and TCRdb holds only the in-frame ones, with some missing. The table shows around 25,000 clones, with approximately 67% occurring only once. This specimen was PBMCs, taken at disease progression, from a patient treated with ibrutinib. All receptors come from a human donor with chronic lymphocytic leukemia. Both conserved end residues are part of each CDR3. The order of the fields is D gene, J gene, clone size, V gene, CDR3 DNA, CDR3 protein. D genes are given only for firm matches. Clone sizes are given selectively: once, few, many, or a class where the clone is expanded.

d_gene: NA
j_gene: TRBJ1-1
abundance: NA
v_gene: TRBV20-1
CDR3nt: TGCAGTGCTAGAGAAACAGGTACGGCTTTCTTT
CDR3aa: CSARETGTAFF

d_gene: TRBD2
j_gene: TRBJ2-1
abundance: NA
v_gene: TRBV6-4
CDR3nt: TGTGCCAGCAGTGACTCGAGTCTTGGGGCGGGGGAGGCCCATGAGCAGTTCTTC
CDR3aa: CASSDSSLGAGEAHEQFF

d_gene: TRBD1
j_gene: TRBJ1-5
abundance: NA
v_gene: TRBV19
CDR3nt: TGTGCCAGTAGTCCGCGAGACAGGGGTAGCAATCAGCCCCAGCATTTT
CDR3aa: CASSPRDRGSNQPQHF

d_gene: NA
j_gene: TRBJ1-1
abundance: NA
v_gene: TRBV4-1
CDR3nt: TGCGCCAGCAGCCAAGATAGACGGGACACTGAAGCTTTCTTT
CDR3aa: CASSQDRRDTEAFF

d_gene: TRBD2
j_gene: TRBJ2-2
abundance: NA
v_gene: TRBV4-3
CDR3nt: TGCGCCAGCAGCGCGGGGACTAGCGGTTACACCGGGGAGCTGTTTTTT
CDR3aa: CASSAGTSGYTGELFF

d_gene: TRBD1
j_gene: TRBJ1-1
abundance: NA
v_gene: TRBV5-1
CDR3nt: TGCGCCAGCAGCTCGCAGACAGGGGCCACTGAAGCTTTCTTT
CDR3aa: CASSSQTGATEAFF

d_gene: TRBD1
j_gene: TRBJ1-5
abundance: once
v_gene: TRBV18
CDR3nt: TGTGCCAGCTCACCGGCACAGGGGAATCAGCCCCAGCATTTT
CDR3aa: CASSPAQGNQPQHF

d_gene: NA
j_gene: TRBJ1-2
abundance: few
v_gene: TRBV11-1
CDR3nt: TGTGCCAGCAGCTTCGGGCAGTTATATGGCTACACCTTC
CDR3aa: CASSFGQLYGYTF

d_gene: TRBD2
j_gene: TRBJ2-7
abundance: NA
v_gene: TRBV15
CDR3nt: TGTGCCACTAGCGGGGGATTTTCCTACGAGCAGTACTTC
CDR3aa: CATSGGFSYEQYF

d_gene: NA
j_gene: TRBJ2-7
abundance: NA
v_gene: TRBV4-1
CDR3nt: TGCGCCAGCAGCCAAGATGTCGCAGTCATCCGGGGCGAGCAGTACTTC
CDR3aa: CASSQDVAVIRGEQYF

d_gene: NA
j_gene: TRBJ1-4
abundance: NA
v_gene: TRBV7-6
CDR3nt: TGTGCCAGCAGCTTAGCGCCCAGGGATAATGAAAAACTGTTTTTT
CDR3aa: CASSLAPRDNEKLFF

d_gene: NA
j_gene: TRBJ2-3
abundance: NA
v_gene: TRBV11-2
CDR3nt: TGTGCCAGCAGCTTAGGCAGGGTGAGGGCAGATACGCAGTATTTT
CDR3aa: CASSLGRVRADTQYF

d_gene: TRBD1
j_gene: TRBJ2-7
abundance: NA
v_gene: TRBV7-3
CDR3nt: TGTGCCAGCAGCTTGGACAGGACCTACGAGCAGTACTTC
CDR3aa: CASSLDRTYEQYF

d_gene: TRBD2
j_gene: TRBJ2-3
abundance: NA
v_gene: TRBV27
CDR3nt: TGTGCCAGCCTACCGGGGGGGACAGATACGCAGTATTTT
CDR3aa: CASLPGGTDTQYF

d_gene: NA
j_gene: TRBJ1-1
abundance: once
v_gene: TRBV11-2
CDR3nt: TGTGCCAGCAGCACCCACGGACGGGTGAACACTGAAGCTTTCTTT
CDR3aa: CASSTHGRVNTEAFF

d_gene: NA
j_gene: TRBJ2-5
abundance: once
v_gene: TRBV7-9
CDR3nt: TGTGCCAGCAGCTCTACTATCCAAGAGACCCAGTACTTC
CDR3aa: CASSSTIQETQYF

d_gene: NA
j_gene: TRBJ1-1
abundance: NA
v_gene: TRBV1
CDR3nt: TGCACCAGCAGGCACGTAACAGGGAGAGCCCACCAAGAAGGAGCTTTCTTT
CDR3aa: CTSRHVTGRAHQEGAFF

d_gene: NA
j_gene: TRBJ2-7
abundance: NA
v_gene: TRBV6-5
CDR3nt: TGTGCCAGCAGTTACTCGAACCTGTACGAGCAGTACTTC
CDR3aa: CASSYSNLYEQYF

d_gene: NA
j_gene: TRBJ2-7
abundance: NA
v_gene: TRBV19
CDR3nt: TGTGCCACGTCCGAACGCAATCTAGGGTACGAGCAGTACTTC
CDR3aa: CATSERNLGYEQYF

d_gene: NA
j_gene: TRBJ1-5
abundance: NA
v_gene: TRBV27
CDR3nt: TGTGCCAGCAGAGGTTTAGTGCATAGCAATCAGCCCCAGCATTTT
CDR3aa: CASRGLVHSNQPQHF